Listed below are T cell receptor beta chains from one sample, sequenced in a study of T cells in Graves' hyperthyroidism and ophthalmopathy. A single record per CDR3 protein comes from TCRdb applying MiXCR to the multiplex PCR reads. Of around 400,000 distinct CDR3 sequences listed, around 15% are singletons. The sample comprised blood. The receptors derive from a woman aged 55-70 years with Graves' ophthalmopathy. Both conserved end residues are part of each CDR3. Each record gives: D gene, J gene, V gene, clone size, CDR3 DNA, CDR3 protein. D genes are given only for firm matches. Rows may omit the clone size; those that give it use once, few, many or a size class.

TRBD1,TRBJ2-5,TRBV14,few,TGTGCCAGCCGACAGGGGAAAGAGACCCAGTACTTC,CASRQGKETQYF
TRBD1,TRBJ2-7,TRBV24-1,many,TGTGCCACCAGTGCGGGACAGGGTTACGAGCAGTACTTC,CATSAGQGYEQYF
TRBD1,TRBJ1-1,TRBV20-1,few,TGCAGTGCTAGAGCGGGACAGGTGAACACTGAAGCTTTCTTT,CSARAGQVNTEAFF
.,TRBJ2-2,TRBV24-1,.,TGTGCCACCAGTGATCCTGTGAGTCGCCCCGGGGAGCTGTTTTTT,CATSDPVSRPGELFF
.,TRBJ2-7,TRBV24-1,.,TGTGCCACCAGTGACTGGGGTTTGGGCGTCTACGAGCAGTACTTC,CATSDWGLGVYEQYF
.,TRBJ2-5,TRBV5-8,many,TGTGCCAGCAGCTCGGGGGGCGGATCGGTCGCAGAGACCCAGTACTTC,CASSSGGGSVAETQYF
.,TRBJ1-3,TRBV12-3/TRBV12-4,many,TGTGCCAGCAGTTTCATGGTGGCTGGAAACACCATATATTTT,CASSFMVAGNTIYF
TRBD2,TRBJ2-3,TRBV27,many,TGTGCCAGCAGTTACGTAGCGGGAGGGCAAGATACGCAGTATTTT,CASSYVAGGQDTQYF
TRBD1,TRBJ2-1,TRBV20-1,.,TGCAGTGCTTACGACAGGGGCGCCTACAATGAGCAGTTCTTC,CSAYDRGAYNEQFF
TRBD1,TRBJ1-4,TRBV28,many,TGTGCCAGCAGTCCGGGACAGGGAGGTGAAAAACTGTTTTTT,CASSPGQGGEKLFF
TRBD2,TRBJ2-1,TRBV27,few,TGTGCCAGCAGCCCAGGCGGGAGAGACAATGAGCAGTTCTTC,CASSPGGRDNEQFF
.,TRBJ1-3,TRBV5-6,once,TGTGCCAGCAGCTTGGTTGGGGCAGGCACTGGAAACACCATATATTTT,CASSLVGAGTGNTIYF
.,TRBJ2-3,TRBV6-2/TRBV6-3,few,TGTGCCAGCAGTTACTCCCCGGACAGAAACACAGATACGCAGTATTTT,CASSYSPDRNTDTQYF
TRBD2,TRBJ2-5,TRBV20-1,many,TGCAGTGCTGAGACTAGCGGGAGGGCCGTGGAGACCCAGTACTTC,CSAETSGRAVETQYF
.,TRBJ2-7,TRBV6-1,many,TGTGCCAGCAGGGAGTATTCAGCCGAATACGAGCAGTACTTC,CASREYSAEYEQYF
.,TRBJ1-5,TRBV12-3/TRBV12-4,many,TGTGCCAGCAGTTTAGGACCCGTAGGTCAGCCCCAGCATTTT,CASSLGPVGQPQHF
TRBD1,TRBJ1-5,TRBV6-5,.,TGTGCCAGCAGTTACACAGGGGGTCAGCCCCAGCATTTT,CASSYTGGQPQHF
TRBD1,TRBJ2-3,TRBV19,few,TGTGCCAGTAGTCCAGGACAGGGTCACACAGATACGCAGTATTTT,CASSPGQGHTDTQYF
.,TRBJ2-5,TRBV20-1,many,TGCAGTGCTAGAGTGGAGGGGGGAGGGCCTGGTGAGACCCAGTACTTC,CSARVEGGGPGETQYF
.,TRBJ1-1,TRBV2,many,TGTGCCAGCAGTGATAGGAGGTATCGTTCTGAAGCTTTCTTT,CASSDRRYRSEAFF
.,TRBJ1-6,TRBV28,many,TGTGCCAGCAGTGCCGGGAGGGCGAGCTCCTATAATTCACCCCTCCACTTT,CASSAGRASSYNSPLHF
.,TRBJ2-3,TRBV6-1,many,TGTGCCAGCAGTGTGGGCCAGGGGCCACCAGATACGCAGTATTTT,CASSVGQGPPDTQYF
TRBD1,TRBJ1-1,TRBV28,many,TGTGCCAGCAGGTCGACAGGGAGAACTGAAGCTTTCTTT,CASRSTGRTEAFF
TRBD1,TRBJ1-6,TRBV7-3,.,TGTGCCAGCCGGGACAGGGCTTCACCCCTCCACTTT,CASRDRASPLHF
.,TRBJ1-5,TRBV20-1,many,TGCAGTGCTACTCGGGGGGGGGCTGCGGGCAATCAGCCCCAGCATTTT,CSATRGGAAGNQPQHF
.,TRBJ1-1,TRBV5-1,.,TGCGCCAGCAGCCCCCCTCTGGGGGGTGGTACTGAAGCTTTCTTT,CASSPPLGGGTEAFF
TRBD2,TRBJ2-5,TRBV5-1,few,TGCGCCAGTAGCTTGGCAGCGGGAATGTTGGAGACCCAGTACTTC,CASSLAAGMLETQYF
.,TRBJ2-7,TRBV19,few,TGTGCCAGCGCGGGATTAGGGGGCGAGCAGTACTTC,CASAGLGGEQYF
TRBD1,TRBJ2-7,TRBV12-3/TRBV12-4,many,TGTGCCAGCGGGCCAACAGGGGGCAGGTCCGGCGAGCAGTACTTC,CASGPTGGRSGEQYF
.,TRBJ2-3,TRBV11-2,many,TGTGCCAGCAGCCCCGAGTGGGGCACAGATACGCAGTATTTT,CASSPEWGTDTQYF
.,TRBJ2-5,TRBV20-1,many,TGCAGTGCTTCGGGCGGAACCCAAGAGACCCAGTACTTC,CSASGGTQETQYF
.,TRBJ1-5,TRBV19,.,TGTGCCAGTAGGTATTCGAGGGGGGTTCAGCCCCAGCATTTT,CASRYSRGVQPQHF
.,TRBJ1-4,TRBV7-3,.,TGTGCCAGCAGCCTGGACACCCTAAATGAAAAACTGTTTTTT,CASSLDTLNEKLFF
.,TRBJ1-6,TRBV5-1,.,TGCGCCAGCAGCTTGAGGCCGGACGATTCACCCCTCCACTTT,CASSLRPDDSPLHF
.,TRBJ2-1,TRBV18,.,TGTGCCAGCTCACCAGAACCCAATGAGCAGTTCTTC,CASSPEPNEQFF
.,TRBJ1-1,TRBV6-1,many,TGTGCCAGCTATTCGCAGGGGAACACTGAAGCTTTCTTT,CASYSQGNTEAFF
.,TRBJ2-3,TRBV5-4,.,TGTGCCAGCAGCTTTGGGAGACAGGGAGGAGATACGCAGTATTTT,CASSFGRQGGDTQYF
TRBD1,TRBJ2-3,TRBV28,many,TGTGCCAGCAGTTTGGGGACAGGGGGCACAGATACGCAGTATTTT,CASSLGTGGTDTQYF
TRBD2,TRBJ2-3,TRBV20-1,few,TGCAGTGCCGCGAAAGTAGCGGGAGGGCCGTCAGATACGCAGTATTTT,CSAAKVAGGPSDTQYF
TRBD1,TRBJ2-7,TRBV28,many,TGTGCCAGCAGTTCGACAGGGGGCTGGTACGAGCAGTACTTC,CASSSTGGWYEQYF
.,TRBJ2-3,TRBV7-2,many,TGTGCCAGCAGCACCGGTCCGACTAGCACAGATACGCAGTATTTT,CASSTGPTSTDTQYF
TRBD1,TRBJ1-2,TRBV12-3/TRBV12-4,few,TGTGCCAGCAGTTTGTGCATTGGACAGGGTTGTTATGGCTACACCTTC,CASSLCIGQGCYGYTF
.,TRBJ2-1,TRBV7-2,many,TGTGCCTGCAGGAATTTTAATGAGCAGTTCTTC,CACRNFNEQFF
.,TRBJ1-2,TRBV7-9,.,TGTGCCAGCAGGCCACAGGACCCCGGGGGCTATGGCTACACCTTC,CASRPQDPGGYGYTF
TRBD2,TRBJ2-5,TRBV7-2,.,TGTGCCAGCAGCTGGATGACTAGCGGGAGCGAGACCCAGTACTTC,CASSWMTSGSETQYF
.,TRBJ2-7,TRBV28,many,TGTGCCAGCAGAACCCCCAGGGTGCCCTACGAGCAGTACTTC,CASRTPRVPYEQYF
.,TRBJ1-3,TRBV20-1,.,TGCAGTGCCAGGCCAGGGAATGGAAACACCATATATTTT,CSARPGNGNTIYF
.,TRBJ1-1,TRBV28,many,TGTGCCAGCAGTTTATCAAGGCAGAACCTCTTTCGGGCTTTCTTT,CASSLSRQNLFRAFF
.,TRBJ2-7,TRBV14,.,TGTGCCAGCAGCCAGAACCCGATGGGGCAGTACTTC,CASSQNPMGQYF